What follows are 18 T cell receptor beta chains derived from one specimen sequenced in a study of shared clonotypes between healthy human individuals (dated by TCRdb to 2019 to 2021). Receptor libraries were prepared by the immunoSEQ multiplex PCR assay. TCRdb stores this immuneACCESS table with in-frame sequences only. Part of the clones is absent; in the studies checked, under half of the shortfall reflects unresolved V genes, and no reason is known for the rest. In all, the sample holds roughly 2.5 million clones, and 85% to 95% of those were seen once. The top ten constitute around 0.14% of the sample. Material: naive CD4+ T cells sorted from blood. The cell subset or site tag for this specimen amounts to: CD45RA+ positively selected. The receptors come from a man between 18 and 29 years old in good health.

The chain has TRBV11-3 and TRBJ2-1; 7 positions match TRBD1. Germline V lookup: CDR1 SGHNT, CDR2 YENEEA. The junction had 4 bases not matched to a gene; V was cut back by 5 bases and J by 0 bases. The CDR3 length is 15 residues. CDR3 sequence reads: CASSHGTVSYNEQFF. The CDR3 DNA reads TGTGCCAGCAGCCACGGGACAGTCTCCTACAATGAGCAGTTCTTC.

The chain employs TRBV27 and TRBJ2-3, with unresolved D. Germline assignment: CDR1 MNHEY and CDR2 SMNVEV (reference sequence). This CDR3 contains 12 residues. V was shortened by 5 bases and J by 2 bases, with 5 bases between the two germline ends. The CDR3 protein is CASSRPTDTQYF. The CDR3 bases are TGTGCCAGCAGTAGACCCACAGATACGCAGTATTTT.

This clone was seen a handful of times. The CDR3 region is CAWSPGPARGYTF. The DNA for the CDR3 is TGTGCCTGGAGTCCGGGCCCGGCGAGAGGCTACACCTTC. This chain uses TRBV30 with TRBJ1-2; D is unresolved. V was clipped by 2 bases and J by 8 bases, with 15 bases between them. Germline V gene lookup returns CDR1 GTSNPN and CDR2 SVGIG (reference sequence). This CDR3 is built from 13 residues.

This chain uses TRBV7-9 with TRBJ2-3, with 13 bases identical to TRBD2. CDR1 SEHNR and CDR2 FQNEAQ come from the germline V gene (reference sequence). The CDR3 is made up of 17 amino acids. Unmatched junction bases numbered 9, after V lost 5 bases and J lost 4 bases. In DNA form, the CDR3 reads TGTGCCAGCAGCCAGCGGACTAGCGGGAGTAGGGCAGATACGCAGTATTTT. This sequence encodes CASSQRTSGSRADTQYF.

V and J are TRBV11-3 and TRBJ2-3; D may match TRBD1 or TRBD2 (6 bases each). Germline V CDR1 and CDR2: SGHNT, YENEEA. V was clipped by 1 base and J by 6 bases, with 14 bases between them. This CDR3 spans 15 amino acids. Here the CDR3 reads CASSLGGRGPDTQYF. In nucleotides, the CDR3 is TGTGCCAGCAGCTTAGGGGGGCGGGGCCCCGATACGCAGTATTTT.

A note on this clone: Other DNA sequences from this sample encode an identical CDR3 as well. The rearrangement links TRBV21-1 to TRBJ2-5; the DNA was not compared with TRBD2, the D call given in the table. TRBV21-1 is listed as a pseudogene. CDR3 length: 13 amino acids. Here the CDR3 DNA reads TGTGCCAGCAGCAAGGTCGGAGGCGAGACCCAGTACTTC. Translation: CASSKVGGETQYF.

The chain joins TRBV2 to TRBJ1-2; TRBD1 might be the D (6 bases). The CDR3 extends over 15 amino acids. V lost 1 base to trimming and J lost 0 bases, with 9 bases between them. Per germline, CDR1 SNHLY and CDR2 FYNNEI. DNA for the CDR3: TGTGCCAGCAGTGAAGGACAGGCTACTAACTATGGCTACACCTTC. It codes for CASSEGQATNYGYTF.

The CDR3 region has the DNA TGCGCCAGCAGCCGGCGGACACCGAACACCGGGGAGCTGTTTTTT. This codes for CASSRRTPNTGELFF. This sequence joins TRBV5-1 and TRBJ2-2; possibly TRBD1 for D (5 bases). V dropped 4 bases and J dropped 0 bases, with 10 bases sitting between them. The CDR3 length is 15 residues. Germline CDR1 and CDR2: SGHRS and YFSETQ.

V gene TRBV4-3 combines with J gene TRBJ2-3; 9 nucleotides agree with TRBD1. Unmatched junction bases numbered 4, after V lost 4 bases and J lost 2 bases. Germline V lookup: CDR1 LGHNA, CDR2 YSLEER. This CDR3 has 15 residues. CDR3 coding DNA: TGCGCCAGCAGCCCACAGGGGGCATTCACAGATACGCAGTATTTT. Protein sequence: CASSPQGAFTDTQYF.

The gene calls are TRBV27 and TRBJ2-1; D unresolved. This CDR3 is built from 13 residues. Germline V lookup: CDR1 MNHEY, CDR2 SMNVEV (reference sequence). The germline V and J ends were trimmed by 2 bases and 10 bases, with 12 bases remaining between them. In DNA, the CDR3 is TGTGCCAGCAGTTTAATGCGTCACGGAGAGCAGTTCTTC. This encodes CASSLMRHGEQFF.

The rearrangement joins TRBV18 to TRBJ2-1; the D is unclear. CDR3 length equals 12 residues. Germline V gives CDR1 KGHSH, CDR2 LQKENI. Trimming took 2 bases from V and 6 from J, leaving 5 bases between them. The CDR3, as DNA: TGTGCCAGCTCACCAGGGATCAATGAGCAGTTCTTC. This encodes CASSPGINEQFF.

Details on this clone: The same CDR3 also results from other DNA sequences found in this sample. The chain employs TRBV5-4 and TRBJ2-5, with D possibly matching TRBD1 (5 bases). CDR3 length: 14 residues. V was trimmed by 0 bases and J by 1 base, leaving 7 bases between them. Per the germline V gene, CDR1 is SGHNT and CDR2 is YYREEE (reference sequence). CDR3 residues: CASSLAGSQETQYF. Here the CDR3 DNA reads TGTGCCAGCAGCTTGGCAGGGTCCCAAGAGACCCAGTACTTC.

The chain couples TRBV25-1 to TRBJ2-7, with D unclear. Per germline, CDR1 MGHDK and CDR2 SYGVNS. The ends were cut back, 7 bases at V and 0 bases at J, with 16 bases in the middle. The CDR3 runs 15 residues. The CDR3: CASTLCWPRSYEQYF. In DNA, the CDR3 is TGTGCCAGCACGCTTTGTTGGCCACGCTCCTACGAGCAGTACTTC.

A remark on this clone: Distinct nucleotide sequences in the sample also encode this CDR3. The chain's CDR3 is CASSRQGGPNYGYTF. In DNA form, the CDR3 reads TGTGCCAGCAGTAGACAGGGTGGGCCTAACTATGGCTACACCTTC. The chain joins TRBV6-5 to TRBJ1-2, with 7 bases that match TRBD1. V lost 5 bases, J lost 0 bases, and 6 bases stayed unmatched. This CDR3 has 15 amino acids. Germline V gives CDR1 MNHEY, CDR2 SVGAGI.

This clone was counted a few times. The chain combines TRBV2 with TRBJ1-6; D may be TRBD1 (6 bases). This CDR3 is 14 amino acids long. Germline CDR1 and CDR2: SNHLY and FYNNEI. V was clipped by 9 bases and J by 9 bases, with 18 bases between them. DNA of the CDR3: TGTGCCAGAGGGGGAGGCATGGTTATTTCACCCCTCCACTTT. Encoded protein: CARGGGMVISPLHF.

The rearrangement links TRBV19 to TRBJ2-2, with a weak D call TRBD2 (5 bases). V lost 11 bases and J 0 bases, leaving 13 bases between the germline ends. Germline loops: CDR1 LNHDA, CDR2 SQIVND (reference sequence). This CDR3 region has 14 residues. The CDR3 coding sequence is TGTGCCGGAAGGACTGCAGCGAACACCGGGGAGCTGTTTTTT. This gives the protein CAGRTAANTGELFF.

The chain couples TRBV25-1 to TRBJ2-6; D is undetermined. The CDR3 loop spans 13 amino acids. V lost 6 bases to trimming and J lost 1 base, with 4 bases between them. Looked up from germline, CDR1 is MGHDK and CDR2 is SYGVNS. The CDR3, as DNA: TGTGCCAGCAGCGGATCTGGGGCCAACGTCCTGACTTTC. Translated: CASSGSGANVLTF.

The rearrangement uses TRBV27 and TRBJ1-1; D unresolved. This CDR3 has 13 amino acids. Germline loops: CDR1 MNHEY, CDR2 SMNVEV (reference sequence). Between the trimmed V and J ends, which lost 4 bases and 7 bases, there was a span of 13 bases. CDR3 sequence: CASSSRTEVEAFF. The CDR3 DNA is TGTGCCAGCAGTTCCCGAACGGAAGTTGAAGCTTTCTTT.